This TCR beta chain derives from a study of OX40 agonist ivuxolimab in advanced cancers. Repertoires were generated with immunoSEQ multiplex PCR, while TCRdb's copy carries only in-frame clones and drops some. The sample shows 72,000 or so clones, about 90% of them seen only once. The source material was CD4+ or CD8+ T cells sorted from blood, sampled in a trial of the OX40 agonist ivuxolimab. This clonotype was obtained from an adult with an advanced solid tumor such as melanoma, head and neck, liver or kidney cancer.

The CDR3 loop reads CASSVGQGVSYEQYF. The CDR3 DNA follows: TGTGCCAGCAGCGTAGGACAGGGGGTCTCCTACGAGCAGTACTTC. The V and J genes are TRBV7-2 and TRBJ2-7; 10 nucleotides align to TRBD1. There are 15 residues in the CDR3. CDR1 and CDR2 (germline): SGHTA, FQGNSA. J lost 0 bases, V lost 5 bases, and 4 bases had no gene match.